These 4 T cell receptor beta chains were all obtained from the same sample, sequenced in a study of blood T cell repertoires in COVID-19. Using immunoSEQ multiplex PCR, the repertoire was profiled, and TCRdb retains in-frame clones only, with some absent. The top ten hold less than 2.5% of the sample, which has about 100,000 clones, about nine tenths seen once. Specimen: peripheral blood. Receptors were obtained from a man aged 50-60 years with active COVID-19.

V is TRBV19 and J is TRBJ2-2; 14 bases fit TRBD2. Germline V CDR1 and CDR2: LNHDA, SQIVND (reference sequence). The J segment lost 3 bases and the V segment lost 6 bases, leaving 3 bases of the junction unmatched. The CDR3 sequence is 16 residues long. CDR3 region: CASSWGLAGDTGELFF. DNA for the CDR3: TGTGCCAGTAGCTGGGGACTAGCGGGAGACACCGGGGAGCTGTTTTTT.

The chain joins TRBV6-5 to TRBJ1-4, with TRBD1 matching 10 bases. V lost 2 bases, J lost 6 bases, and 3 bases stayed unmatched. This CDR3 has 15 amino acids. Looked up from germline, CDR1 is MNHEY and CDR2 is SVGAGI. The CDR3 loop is CASSYRTGGYEKLFF. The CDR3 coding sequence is TGTGCCAGCAGTTACCGGACAGGGGGTTATGAAAAACTGTTTTTT.

The DNA of the CDR3 is TGCAGTAGCCAGGACTACAATGAGCAGTTCTTC. Its protein is CSSQDYNEQFF. The V gene is TRBV20-1, the J gene TRBJ2-1; D is unclear. The germline gives CDR1 DFQATT, CDR2 SNEGSKA (reference sequence). This CDR3 has 11 residues. V was pared by 8 bases and J by 3 bases, with 8 bases between.

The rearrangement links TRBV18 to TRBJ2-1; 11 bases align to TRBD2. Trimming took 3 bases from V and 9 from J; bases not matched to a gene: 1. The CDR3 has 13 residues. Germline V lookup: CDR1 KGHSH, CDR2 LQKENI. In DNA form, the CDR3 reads TGTGCCAGCTCACCTAGCGGGGGGGGTGAGCAGTTCTTC. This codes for CASSPSGGGEQFF. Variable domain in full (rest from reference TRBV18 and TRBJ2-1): NAGVMQNPRHLVRRRGQEARLRCSPMKGHSHVYWYRQLPEEGLKFMVYLQKENIIDESGMPKERFSAEFPKEGPSILRIQQVVRGDSAAYFCASSPSGGGEQFFGPGTRLTVL.